The present entry profiles one TCR beta chain with its context. Its antigen remains unknown. The junction departs from the called germline gene at one end, perhaps through a read error. Germline-derived CDR1 and CDR2 are MNHNS and SASEGT. This CDR3 contains 15 residues. This entry is derived from a study of blood T cells in healthy people across ages. Regarding the study as a whole: Conclusively comparing naive with antigen-experienced cells was impossible with unsorted PBMCs. Among T cells, TCR beta diversity per million cells dropped roughly linearly as age rose. Naive CD4+ cell counts and diversity both ran higher in long-lived than in aged donors. With naive T cell percentage, TCR beta diversity showed a strong correlation.

A second roughly 7 to 12 cycle PCR used barcoded and J-beta primers. TCRdb ran MiXCR on the 5' RACE reads and lists one entry per CDR3 protein. The sample has around 1,500,000 distinct CDR3 sequences, around 42% seen once; the top ten hold approximately 7.9%. This receptor was identified in a woman aged 18 to 35 in good health. V usage is TRBV6-1 and J usage is TRBJ2-3; TRBD1 aligns across 7 bases. The sequenced material came from blood. CDR3 sequence reads: CASSDPGLGTATQYF. The CDR3 bases are TGTGCCAGCAGTGACCCGGGATTGGGGACAGCTACGCAGTATTTT.